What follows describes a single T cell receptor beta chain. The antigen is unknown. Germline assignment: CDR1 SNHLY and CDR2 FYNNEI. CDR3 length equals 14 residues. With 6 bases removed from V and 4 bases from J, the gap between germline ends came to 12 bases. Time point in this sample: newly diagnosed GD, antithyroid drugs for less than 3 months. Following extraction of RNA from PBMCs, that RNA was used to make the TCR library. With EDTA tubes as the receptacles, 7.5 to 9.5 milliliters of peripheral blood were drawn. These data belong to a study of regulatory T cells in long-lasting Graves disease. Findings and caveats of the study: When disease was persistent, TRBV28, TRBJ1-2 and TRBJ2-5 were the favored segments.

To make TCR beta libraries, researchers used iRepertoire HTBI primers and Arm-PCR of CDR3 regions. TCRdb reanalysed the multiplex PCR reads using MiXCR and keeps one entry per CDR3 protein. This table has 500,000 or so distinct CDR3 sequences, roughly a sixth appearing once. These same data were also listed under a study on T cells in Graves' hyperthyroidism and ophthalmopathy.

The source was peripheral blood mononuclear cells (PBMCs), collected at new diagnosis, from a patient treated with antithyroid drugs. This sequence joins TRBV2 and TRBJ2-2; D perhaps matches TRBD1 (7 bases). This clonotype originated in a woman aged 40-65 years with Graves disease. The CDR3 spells CASRGGQSTGELFF. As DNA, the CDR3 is TGTGCCAGCAGGGGGGGACAGAGCACCGGGGAGCTGTTTTTT.